The T cell receptor (beta chain) under discussion was sequenced for a study of T cell repertoires in cytomegalovirus infection. Study results and caveats: Dominating the ex vivo response were HLA-C-restricted CMV-specific TCR beta clonotypes. Summed public TCR beta family frequency identified CMV carriers bearing the relevant HLA.

A single record per CDR3 protein comes from TCRdb applying MiXCR to the reads. The table has approximately 76,000 distinct CDR3 sequences, about 40% seen once; the top ten hold over 85%. This clonotype was seen more than once but under ten times. As yet, its antigen is unknown. Per germline, CDR1 DFQATT and CDR2 SNEGSKA (reference sequence). CDR3 size: 12 residues. Trimming removed 6 bases at V and 2 bases at J, with 10 bases between. This material consisted of CD8+ T cells from cultured PBMCs, taken from culture after CMV antigen stimulation. The chain combines TRBV20-1 with TRBJ1-1; D is undetermined. The clonotype comes from a human donor in good health (CMV status not recorded). Some clones in this sample may be carry-over from other donors' samples. The CDR3 sequence is CSAQVTNTEAFF. In DNA, the CDR3 is TGCAGTGCCCAGGTGACAAACACTGAAGCTTTCTTT.